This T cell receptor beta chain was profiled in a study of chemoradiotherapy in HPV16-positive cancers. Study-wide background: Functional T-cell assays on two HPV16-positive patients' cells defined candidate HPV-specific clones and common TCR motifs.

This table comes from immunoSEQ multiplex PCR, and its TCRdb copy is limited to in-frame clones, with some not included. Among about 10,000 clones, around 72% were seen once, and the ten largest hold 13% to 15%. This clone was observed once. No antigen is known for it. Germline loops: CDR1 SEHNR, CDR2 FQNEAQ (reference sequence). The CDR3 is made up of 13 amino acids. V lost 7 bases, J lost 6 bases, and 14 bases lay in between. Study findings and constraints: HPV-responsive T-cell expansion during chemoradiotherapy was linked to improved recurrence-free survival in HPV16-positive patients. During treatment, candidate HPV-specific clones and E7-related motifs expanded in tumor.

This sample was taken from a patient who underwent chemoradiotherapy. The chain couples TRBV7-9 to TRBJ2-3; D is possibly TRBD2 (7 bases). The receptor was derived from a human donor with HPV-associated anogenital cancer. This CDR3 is CASIGGAGDTQYF. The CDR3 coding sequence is TGTGCCAGCATTGGGGGGGCTGGGGATACGCAGTATTTT.